This note documents a single T cell receptor beta chain sequence. What it recognizes is unknown. This sample is part of a study of T cells after posttransplantation cyclophosphamide. Per the germline V gene, CDR1 is SGHAT and CDR2 is FQNNGV. This CDR3 comprises 15 residues. V shed 5 bases, J shed 5 bases, and the junction held 9 bases outside the gene matches. Sequenced by immunoSEQ multiplex PCR; TCRdb stores in-frame clones only, minus some. The profile covers 23,000 or so clones, none occurring a single time. Study outcomes and limitations: Recipient CMV seropositivity and CMV reactivation strongly tracked TRB clonality. Later post-transplant blood repertoires were often dominated by donor CD8+ memory clones.

Sequencing was carried out using PBMCs. The chain is built from TRBV11-2 and TRBJ2-3, with 8 bases aligning to TRBD1. The clonotype was recovered from a woman aged 60-75 years in good health, CMV-negative, and a related stem cell transplant donor. The CDR3 region has the DNA TGTGCCAGCAGCCTCAGGACAGGGTGGGGAGATACGCAGTATTTT. The encoded protein is CASSLRTGWGDTQYF.